The rows below give T cell receptor beta chains drawn from one sample of a study of blood T cells in healthy people across ages. In TCRdb, the 5' RACE reads were re-called with MiXCR into one record per CDR3 protein. Here the sample spans 1.5 million to 2 million distinct CDR3 sequences, about 50% being singletons. The sample was blood. The receptors here all came from a woman in her thirties or forties in good health. Each CDR3 is given without its conserved first and last residue.

TRBJ2-5	14	TRBV7-2	ASSLDRGHGKETQY
TRBJ2-3	13	TRBV12-3/TRBV12-4	ASSSWQGVGDTQY
TRBJ2-3	12	TRBV3-1	ASSHIAGQHTQY
TRBJ1-3	15	TRBV4-1	ASSQDLSRRSGNTIY
TRBJ1-4	15	TRBV27	ASSLLVDTQLGEKLF
TRBJ1-2	12	TRBV7-9	ASTTYSANYGYT
TRBJ1-2	12	TRBV5-8	ASSLEPAPYGYT
TRBJ2-7	12	TRBV5-1	ASSLQGHFYEQY
TRBJ1-1	12	TRBV28	ASSSHFPNTEAF
TRBJ1-2	11	TRBV20-1	SARGTGDYGYT
TRBJ2-3	11	TRBV4-3	ASSQDRGLVRY
TRBJ1-2	15	TRBV7-2	ASSLAGGLSPSYGYT
TRBJ2-7	12	TRBV27	ASSPRDRTWEQY
-	12	TRBV7-2	ASSPTNRAETQY
TRBJ2-7	12	TRBV10-3	AISDSGTTYEQY
TRBJ2-3	12	TRBV4-3	ASSQDSDTDTQY